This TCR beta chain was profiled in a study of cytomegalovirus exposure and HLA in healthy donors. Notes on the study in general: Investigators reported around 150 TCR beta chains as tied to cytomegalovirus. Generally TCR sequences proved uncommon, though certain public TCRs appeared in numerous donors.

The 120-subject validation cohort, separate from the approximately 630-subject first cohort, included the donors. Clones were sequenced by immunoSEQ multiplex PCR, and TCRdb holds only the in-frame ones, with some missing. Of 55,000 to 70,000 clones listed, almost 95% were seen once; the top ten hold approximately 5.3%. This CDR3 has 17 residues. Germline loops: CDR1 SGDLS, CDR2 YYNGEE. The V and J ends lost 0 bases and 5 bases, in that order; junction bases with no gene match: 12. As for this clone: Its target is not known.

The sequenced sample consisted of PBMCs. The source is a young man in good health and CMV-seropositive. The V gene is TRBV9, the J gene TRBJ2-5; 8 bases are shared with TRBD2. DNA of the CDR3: TGTGCCAGCAGCGTAGGGCTTTTGGTAGCGGGAAGCGAGACCCAGTACTTC. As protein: CASSVGLLVAGSETQYF.